Below, 10 T cell receptor beta chains from the same sample are listed, as sequenced in a study of T cell responses to AZD1222 COVID-19 vaccine. The repertoire was sequenced with immunoSEQ multiplex PCR; TCRdb's copy has only in-frame clones and lacks some. Of some 130,000 clones listed, over 85% are singletons. The sample was peripheral blood, taken on day 0 of AZD1222 vaccination. Every receptor here comes from an adult in good health.

The chain couples TRBV10-3 to TRBJ2-7; 7 bases fit TRBD1. Germline values: CDR1 ENHRY, CDR2 SYGVKD. This CDR3 contains 15 residues. Unmatched junction bases numbered 7, after V lost 3 bases and J lost 2 bases. CDR3 region: CAISEGGQGAYEQYF. The CDR3 region has the DNA TGTGCCATCAGTGAAGGGGGCCAGGGGGCCTACGAGCAGTACTTC.

The rearrangement links TRBV14 to TRBJ1-5; no definite D call. V was cut by 1 base and J by 5 bases, with 6 bases left in between. Germline V gives CDR1 SGHDN, CDR2 FVKESK. The CDR3 has 13 amino acids. The CDR3 region has the DNA TGTGCCAGCAGCCAAGGGTTGGATCAGCCCCAGCATTTT. Translated, it gives CASSQGLDQPQHF.

The chain links TRBV6-5 to TRBJ1-2; a weak D match, TRBD1 (5 bases). Germline V CDR1 and CDR2: MNHEY, SVGAGI. CDR3 length: 14 amino acids. The V end was cut by 4 bases, the J end by 3 bases, with 12 bases between. The chain's CDR3 is CASSWGIDYYGYTF. CDR3 DNA: TGTGCCAGCAGTTGGGGGATAGACTACTATGGCTACACCTTC.

The CDR3 region is CSVGDRANQPQHF. The CDR3 nucleotides are TGCAGCGTTGGCGACAGGGCTAATCAGCCCCAGCATTTT. This chain links TRBV29-1 with TRBJ1-5, with 7 bases lining up with TRBD1. V was clipped by 4 bases and J by 4 bases; unmatched bases: 4. The CDR3 is 13 amino acids. CDR1 SQVTM and CDR2 ANQGSEA come from the germline V gene.

V gene TRBV11-2 combines with J gene TRBJ1-3, with D perhaps TRBD1 (6 bases). V lost 4 bases to trimming and J lost 4 bases, with 20 bases between them. The CDR3 covers 17 residues. Germline V gene sequence: CDR1 SGHAT, CDR2 FQNNGV. The CDR3 DNA follows: TGTGCCAGCAGCTCGAGTGCTGGGGGCTCAGGAGGAAACACCATATATTTT. Amino acids: CASSSSAGGSGGNTIYF.

This clone was detected once. V is TRBV18 and J is TRBJ1-1; no clear D gene. Germline-derived CDR1 and CDR2 are KGHSH and LQKENI. The CDR3 covers 15 residues. V was trimmed by 3 bases and J by 1 base, leaving 12 bases between them. The CDR3 is CASSPFTTENTEAFF. The CDR3, as DNA: TGTGCCAGCTCACCCTTTACGACGGAGAACACTGAAGCTTTCTTT. The full variable domain, its missing parts supplied by reference TRBV18 and TRBJ1-1, is NAGVMQNPRHLVRRRGQEARLRCSPMKGHSHVYWYRQLPEEGLKFMVYLQKENIIDESGMPKERFSAEFPKEGPSILRIQQVVRGDSAAYFCASSPFTTENTEAFFGQGTRLTVV.

The chain combines TRBV28 with TRBJ1-3; D not resolved. Trimming took off 7 bases at V and 3 bases at J, with 13 bases between the two ends. This CDR3 comprises 14 residues. Germline CDR1 and CDR2: MDHEN and SYDVKM. The CDR3 nucleotides read TGTGCCAGCATCGCCCCAGGTGTTGGAAACACCATATATTTT. Translating gives CASIAPGVGNTIYF.

The V gene is TRBV28, the J gene TRBJ1-6, with D tentatively TRBD1 (6 bases). Germline CDR1 is MDHEN and CDR2 is SYDVKM. Trimming left V 6 bases short and J 5 bases short, with 17 bases between. This CDR3 is 16 amino acids long. The CDR3 spells CASSYGGADNNSPLHF. In DNA, the CDR3 is TGTGCCAGCAGCTATGGGGGGGCGGACAATAATTCACCCCTCCACTTT.

This sequence joins TRBV10-3 and TRBJ1-2; TRBD1 matches at 10 bases. Germline lookup yields CDR1 ENHRY and CDR2 SYGVKD. With V trimmed by 10 bases and J by 0 bases, 2 bases remained unmatched. CDR3 length equals 13 residues. CDR3 residues: CATGQGSNYGYTF. Written as DNA, the CDR3 is TGTGCCACGGGACAGGGGTCTAACTATGGCTACACCTTC.

The chain recombines TRBV3-1 (or the pseudogene TRBV3-2) with TRBJ1-2; D gene ambiguous. V gave up 1 base and J gave up 2 bases, with 11 bases separating them. The CDR3 has 15 amino acids. Germline V gene lookup returns CDR1 LGHDT and CDR2 YNNKEL (reference sequence). For the CDR3, the DNA is TGTGCCAGCAGCCAAGTCGGCAGCCTGAACTATGGCTACACCTTC. Its protein product is CASSQVGSLNYGYTF.